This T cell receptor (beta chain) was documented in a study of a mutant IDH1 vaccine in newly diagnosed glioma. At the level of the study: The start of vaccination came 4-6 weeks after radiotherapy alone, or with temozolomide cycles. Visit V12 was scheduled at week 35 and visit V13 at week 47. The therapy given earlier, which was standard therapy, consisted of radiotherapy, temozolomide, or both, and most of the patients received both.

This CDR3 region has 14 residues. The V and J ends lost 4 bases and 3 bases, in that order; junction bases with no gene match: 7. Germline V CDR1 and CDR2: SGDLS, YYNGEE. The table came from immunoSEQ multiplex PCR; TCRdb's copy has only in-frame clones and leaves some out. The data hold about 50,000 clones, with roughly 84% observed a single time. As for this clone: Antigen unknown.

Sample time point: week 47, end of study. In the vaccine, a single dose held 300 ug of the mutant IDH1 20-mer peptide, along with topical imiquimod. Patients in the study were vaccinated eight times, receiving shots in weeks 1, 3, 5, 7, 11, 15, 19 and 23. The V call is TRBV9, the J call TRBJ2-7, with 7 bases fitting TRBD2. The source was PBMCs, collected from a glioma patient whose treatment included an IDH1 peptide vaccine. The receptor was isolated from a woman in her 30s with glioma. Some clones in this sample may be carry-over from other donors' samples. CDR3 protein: CASSPRGSDYEQYF. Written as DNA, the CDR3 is TGTGCCAGCAGCCCCCGCGGGAGCGACTACGAGCAGTACTTC.